This T cell receptor beta chain was recovered during a study of technical replicates of blood from a handful of donors. Libraries were prepared by immunoSEQ multiplex PCR; TCRdb keeps only in-frame clonotypes and omits some of them. Of roughly 71,000 clones listed, roughly 95% are singletons. The specimen was T cells isolated from PBMCs. This TCR was sampled from a human donor in good health.

The DNA for the CDR3 is TGTGCCTCCTCAGGGGGAGCAGATGGCTACACCTTC. This sequence encodes CASSGGADGYTF. The chain combines TRBV30 with TRBJ1-2; 7 bases are a match to TRBD1. V lost 7 bases and J lost 6; bases outside the gene matches: 8. This CDR3 is built from 12 residues. The germline V gene has CDR1 GTSNPN and CDR2 SVGIG (reference sequence).